This passage covers 28 T cell receptor beta chains from one sample sequenced in a study of cytomegalovirus exposure and HLA in healthy donors (dated 2017 in TCRdb). The method behind the library was the immunoSEQ multiplex PCR assay. A mixture of 60 forward primers for TCR Vbeta segments and 13 reverse primers for TCR Jbeta segments was used in the multiplex PCR. What TCRdb holds here is the immuneACCESS table cut down to in-frame rearrangements. Part of the clones is not present; checked against another copy, under half of the missing clones reflect an unresolved V gene, and the others are unexplained. The sample table shows around 150,000 clones, and roughly 78% are seen once. The top ten clones comprise approximately 7.1% of the sample. The sample was PBMCs. The source of these receptors is a man between 40 and 49 years old in good health and CMV-seropositive.

This chain joins TRBV7-3 and TRBJ2-5; no definite D call. The length of the CDR3 is 13 residues. Germline assignment: CDR1 SGHTA and CDR2 FQGTGA. V lost 1 base and J 2 bases, leaving 5 bases between the germline ends. CDR3 region: CASSLRPQETQYF. CDR3 bases: TGTGCCAGCAGCTTAAGGCCACAAGAGACCCAGTACTTC.

This clone was recorded once. The chain has TRBV7-9 and TRBJ1-1; D ambiguous. V dropped 7 bases and J dropped 4 bases, with 16 bases sitting between them. The CDR3 has 14 residues. Germline V gives CDR1 SEHNR, CDR2 FQNEAQ (reference sequence). CDR3 coding DNA: TGTGCCAGCACCCCAGAAGGACGGGGCACTGAAGCTTTCTTT. Amino acids: CASTPEGRGTEAFF. Full variable domain (outside the CDR3, taken from reference TRBV7-9 and TRBJ1-1): DTGVSQNPRHKITKRGQNVTFRCDPISEHNRLYWYRQTLGQGPEFLTYFQNEAQLEKSRLLSDRFSAERPKGSFSTLEIQRTEQGDSAMYLCASTPEGRGTEAFFGQGTRLTVV.

The CDR3 loop reads CASSEVGGNSYNEQFF. The CDR3 coding sequence is TGTGCCAGCAGTGAAGTTGGGGGGAACTCCTACAATGAGCAGTTCTTC. The V gene is TRBV6-1, the J gene TRBJ2-1, with D possibly matching TRBD2 (6 bases). This CDR3 has 16 amino acids. From germline, CDR1 is MNHNS and CDR2 SASEGT. The V end was cut by 1 base, the J end by 0 bases, with 10 bases between.

This clone has a handful of counts. The rearrangement joins TRBV4-2 to TRBJ2-1, with TRBD2 matching over 12 bases. Trimming at V came to 3 bases and at J to 9 bases, leaving 9 bases not matched to a gene. Per germline, CDR1 LGHNA and CDR2 YNFKEQ. The CDR3 loop spans 16 amino acids. The CDR3 DNA follows: TGTGCCAGCAGCCAGGATTCTAGCGGGGGGGCTTGTGAGCAGTTCTTC. Amino acid sequence: CASSQDSSGGACEQFF.

The V and J genes are TRBV9 and TRBJ1-1; perhaps TRBD1 as D (5 bases). Germline V gene sequence: CDR1 SGDLS, CDR2 YYNGEE. The CDR3 spans 16 residues. V shed 0 bases and J shed 3 bases, with 15 bases lying between them. Written as DNA, the CDR3 is TGTGCCAGCAGCGTAGACACAGCGGGGGGACACACTGAAGCTTTCTTT. This encodes CASSVDTAGGHTEAFF.

This clone was seen once. CDR3 in amino acids: CATSDTTYEQYF. The DNA of the CDR3 is TGTGCCACCTCGGACACGACCTACGAGCAGTACTTC. This chain links TRBV6-6 with TRBJ2-7; possible D gene TRBD1, 5 bases. The CDR3 is 12 amino acids. V was clipped by 10 bases and J by 2 bases, with 12 bases between them. Germline V gene lookup returns CDR1 MNHNY and CDR2 SVGAGI (reference sequence).

This clone appeared a few times. The J gene is TRBJ2-5, the V gene TRBV6-4; 16 bases are a match to TRBD2. J lost 5 bases, V lost 5 bases, and 5 bases had no gene match. From germline, CDR1 is MRHNA and CDR2 SNTAGT. The CDR3 totals 16 residues. The CDR3 region is CASSYPGLAGGETQYF. DNA for the CDR3: TGTGCCAGCAGTTACCCGGGACTAGCGGGGGGGGAGACCCAGTACTTC.

The chain links TRBV5-1 to TRBJ2-5; D unclear. Judging by the DNA end, TRBJ2-7 fits better; the J call may be wrong. This CDR3 has 18 residues. Germline CDR1 is SGHRS and CDR2 is YFSETQ. This CDR3 reads CASQAPPQDKLRLYEQYF. CDR3 nucleotide sequence: TGCGCCAGTCAGGCCCCTCCTCAAGACAAACTCCGGCTGTACGAGCAGTACTTC.

The gene calls are TRBV6-6 and TRBJ2-7; 11 bases map to TRBD2. J lost 4 bases, V lost 6 bases, and 5 bases had no gene match. CDR1 is MNHNY and CDR2 is SVGAGI in the germline V gene (reference sequence). The CDR3 extends over 14 amino acids. The CDR3 DNA is TGTGCCAGCAGCTTACTAGCGGGGGAATACGAGCAGTACTTC. Its translation is CASSLLAGEYEQYF.

This clone was recorded once. The V and J genes are TRBV6-6 and TRBJ2-5; D is unresolved. This CDR3 has 13 amino acids. Germline-derived CDR1 and CDR2 are MNHNY and SVGAGI (reference sequence). The V end was cut by 6 bases, the J end by 3 bases, with 11 bases between. CDR3 amino acids: CASRTRHEETQYF. Written as DNA, the CDR3 is TGTGCCAGCAGGACAAGACATGAAGAGACCCAGTACTTC.

The gene calls are TRBV9 and TRBJ2-1; D gene ambiguous. In germline, CDR1 is SGDLS, CDR2 YYNGEE. Trimming cost V 2 bases and J 5 bases, with 11 bases left between them. This CDR3 region has 14 residues. The CDR3 bases are TGTGCCAGCAGCGTTACCACAAACGACAATGAGCAGTTCTTC. It is translated as CASSVTTNDNEQFF.

This clone was seen more than once but under ten times. The chain carries TRBV4-2 and TRBJ1-2, with 7 bases aligning to TRBD1. CDR3 size: 16 residues. The germline gives CDR1 LGHNA, CDR2 YNFKEQ. Losses at the gene ends were 0 bases for V and 7 bases for J; bases not matched to a gene: 11. The CDR3 DNA follows: TGTGCCAGCAGCCAAGAGTTAAGGCAGGGGGTAGGTGGCTACACCTTC. The encoded protein is CASSQELRQGVGGYTF.

The sample holds one count of this clone. This chain uses TRBV6-5 with TRBJ2-7; TRBD1 aligns across 9 bases. CDR3 size: 14 residues. Germline values: CDR1 MNHEY, CDR2 SVGAGI. V lost 10 bases, J lost 5 bases, and 12 bases stayed unmatched. CDR3 DNA sequence: TGTGCCACCAAGTTGGGGACAGGGTCCCACGAGCAGTACTTC. Protein sequence: CATKLGTGSHEQYF.

The chain has TRBV28 and TRBJ1-3; TRBD1 matches 8 bases. Germline-derived CDR1 and CDR2 are MDHEN and SYDVKM. J lost 0 bases, V lost 6 bases, and 7 bases had no gene match. CDR3 size: 16 residues. The CDR3 loop is CASSPGQGRSGNTIYF. Here the CDR3 DNA reads TGTGCCAGCAGCCCTGGACAGGGTCGCTCTGGAAACACCATATATTTT.

The chain has TRBV7-9 and TRBJ2-1; D is undetermined. Germline lookup yields CDR1 SEHNR and CDR2 FQNEAQ (reference sequence). V was shortened by 10 bases and J by 8 bases, with 18 bases between the two germline ends. The CDR3 has 13 amino acids. CDR3 nucleotides: TGTGCCACCATGCTGACAATGGCTGATGAGCAGTTCTTC. Protein: CATMLTMADEQFF.

V usage is TRBV10-3 and J usage is TRBJ2-3; 10 bases agree with TRBD1. The CDR3 totals 15 residues. Per the germline V gene, CDR1 is ENHRY and CDR2 is SYGVKD. V lost 6 bases and J lost 5; bases outside the gene matches: 8. The CDR3 nucleotides are TGTGCCATCAGCCTAGGGACAGGGGAAGAAGATACGCAGTATTTT. Encoded protein: CAISLGTGEEDTQYF.

The chain joins TRBV4-1 to TRBJ2-7; TRBD1 might be the D (6 bases). Germline V gives CDR1 MGHRA, CDR2 YSYEKL. The CDR3 totals 15 residues. V was shortened by 1 base and J by 5 bases, with 15 bases between the two germline ends. CDR3 DNA: TGCGCCAGCAGCCAAGGGGGGTTGCCAGGGGACGAGCAGTACTTC. Protein: CASSQGGLPGDEQYF.

The rearrangement uses TRBV5-8 and TRBJ2-7; 9 bases align to TRBD1. Germline CDR1 SGHTS, CDR2 YDEGEE. Trimming at V came to 5 bases and at J to 2 bases, leaving 5 bases not matched to a gene. CDR3 size: 14 residues. CDR3 nucleotide sequence: TGTGCCAGCAGGGTAGGACAGGGGACCTACGAGCAGTACTTC. Translating it yields CASRVGQGTYEQYF.

The CDR3: CASSQDMGTGNEKLFF. In nucleotides, the CDR3 is TGCGCCAGCAGCCAAGATATGGGGACAGGGAATGAAAAACTGTTTTTT. J is TRBJ1-4 and V is TRBV4-3; 9 nucleotides align to TRBD1. The ends lost 0 bases at V and 5 bases at J; junction bases unmatched: 4. The CDR3 covers 16 residues. Germline loops: CDR1 LGHNA, CDR2 YSLEER.

This clone was observed once. The chain employs TRBV6-6 and TRBJ1-2; D not certain. The CDR3 spans 12 residues. Per germline, CDR1 MNHNY and CDR2 SVGAGI (reference sequence). Trimming removed 4 bases from V and 5 bases from J, with 8 bases in between. The CDR3 loop reads CASSSGRYGYTF. Written as DNA, the CDR3 is TGTGCCAGCAGTTCGGGGAGATATGGCTACACCTTC.

The chain uses TRBV5-6 and TRBJ1-1, with D perhaps matching TRBD1 (5 bases). Germline-derived CDR1 and CDR2 are SGHDT and YYEEEE. This CDR3 comprises 14 residues. The ends were cut back, 4 bases at V and 0 bases at J, with 10 bases in the middle. CDR3 coding DNA: TGTGCCAGCAGCCCAGGGTACATGAACACTGAAGCTTTCTTT. This translates into CASSPGYMNTEAFF.

This clone was recorded a few times. The chain recombines TRBV6-6 with TRBJ2-7, with 9 bases that match TRBD1. The CDR3 covers 15 residues. The V gene end was trimmed by 7 bases and the J gene end by 3 bases; junction bases not matched to a gene: 10. The germline CDR1 and CDR2 sequences are MNHNY and SVGAGI (reference sequence). The CDR3 DNA follows: TGTGCCAGCACCTCGGGGGACAGGGTAAACTACGAGCAGTACTTC. Encoded protein: CASTSGDRVNYEQYF.

The V call is TRBV11-1, the J call TRBJ2-7; perhaps TRBD1 as D (6 bases). CDR1 and CDR2 (germline): SGHAT, FQDESV (reference sequence). The ends were cut back, 2 bases at V and 0 bases at J, with 11 bases in the middle. The CDR3 spans 15 residues. Here the CDR3 reads CASSLRDIVSYEQYF. The CDR3 DNA follows: TGTGCCAGCAGCTTAAGGGACATAGTCTCCTACGAGCAGTACTTC.

The chain uses TRBV19 and TRBJ2-7; 7 bases line up with TRBD1. Trimming removed 4 bases from V and 3 bases from J; junction bases left unmatched: 9. The CDR3 runs 15 residues. Germline loops: CDR1 LNHDA, CDR2 SQIVND (reference sequence). CDR3 amino acids: CASSTGTATNYEQYF. The CDR3 nucleotides are TGTGCCAGTAGTACCGGGACAGCGACAAACTACGAGCAGTACTTC.

This rearrangement joins TRBV25-1 to TRBJ1-6, with a weak D call TRBD1 (5 bases). Germline lookup yields CDR1 MGHDK and CDR2 SYGVNS. CDR3 size: 14 residues. The V gene lost 2 bases and the J gene lost 7 bases, with 9 bases spanning the gap. This chain's CDR3 is CASSEGARNSPLHF. DNA of the CDR3: TGTGCCAGCAGTGAAGGGGCAAGAAATTCACCCCTCCACTTT. Full variable domain (remainder filled in from reference TRBV25-1 and TRBJ1-6): EADIYQTPRYLVIGTGKKITLECSQTMGHDKMYWYQQDPGMELHLIHYSYGVNSTEKGDLSSESTVSRIRTEHFPLTLESARPSHTSQYLCASSEGARNSPLHFGNGTRLTVT.

This clone was seen only a few times. The rearrangement joins TRBV29-1 to TRBJ1-1, with a tentative D call TRBD1 (6 bases). CDR1 SQVTM and CDR2 ANQGSEA come from the germline V gene. V shed 7 bases and J shed 8 bases, with 14 bases lying between them. This CDR3 contains 11 residues. The CDR3 here is CSASGTREAFF. CDR3 sequence (DNA): TGCAGCGCCTCCGGGACACGGGAAGCTTTCTTT.

This sequence joins TRBV7-2 and TRBJ2-2; no reliable D call. From germline, CDR1 is SGHTA and CDR2 FQGNSA. This CDR3 is built from 14 residues. V was trimmed by 4 bases and J by 3 bases, leaving 9 bases between them. The CDR3 nucleotides read TGTGCCAGCAGCTCCAATCGAGACACCGGGGAGCTGTTTTTT. Residues: CASSSNRDTGELFF.

This chain joins TRBV2 and TRBJ1-1; 8 bases align to TRBD1. Germline V gene lookup returns CDR1 SNHLY and CDR2 FYNNEI. The CDR3 consists of 12 residues. V shed 5 bases and J 7 bases; nucleotides not matched to a gene: 3. The CDR3 here is CASSRDRIEAFF. The CDR3 nucleotides are TGTGCCAGCAGTCGGGACAGGATTGAAGCTTTCTTT.